Shown below are 28 T cell receptor beta chains from a single sample sequenced in a study of blood T cell repertoires in COVID-19. Assay: immunoSEQ multiplex PCR; the TCRdb copy retains only in-frame clones and omits some. The sample records about 310,000 clones, approximately 90% being singletons. Sequenced: PBMCs or T cells enriched from blood (not recorded which). The receptors derive from a woman in her late teens or twenties who had recovered from COVID-19.

The V call is TRBV13, the J call TRBJ2-1; D ambiguous. Germline V CDR1 and CDR2: PRHDT, FYEKMQ (reference sequence). The germline V and J ends were trimmed by 3 bases and 0 bases, with 6 bases remaining between them. This CDR3 spans 14 amino acids. The CDR3 nucleotides read TGTGCCAGCAGCTTGGCTAGCTCCTACAATGAGCAGTTCTTC. It yields the protein CASSLASSYNEQFF.

This chain links TRBV19 with TRBJ2-1; 14 bases map to TRBD2. This CDR3 comprises 16 residues. Germline loops: CDR1 LNHDA, CDR2 SQIVND (reference sequence). Germline trimming cut 3 bases from V and 12 bases from J; bases unmatched to any gene: 10. DNA for the CDR3: TGTGCCAGTAGTATTCCCGGGACTAGCGGGAGTGTTCGGCAGTTCTTC. Its translation: CASSIPGTSGSVRQFF. Using reference TRBV19 and TRBJ2-1 for the parts outside the CDR3, the full variable domain is DGGITQSPKYLFRKEGQNVTLSCEQNLNHDAMYWYRQDPGQGLRLIYYSQIVNDFQKGDIAEGYSVSREKKESFPLTVTSAQKNPTAFYLCASSIPGTSGSVRQFFGPGTRLTVL.

The J gene is TRBJ2-7, the V gene TRBV7-3; 8 bases fit TRBD2. Per germline, CDR1 SGHTA and CDR2 FQGTGA. Trimming at V came to 0 bases and at J to 4 bases, leaving 5 bases not matched to a gene. The CDR3 spans 15 residues. CDR3 coding DNA: TGTGCCAGCAGCTTAACCGCGGGAGGACGGTACGAGCAGTACTTC. Protein sequence: CASSLTAGGRYEQYF.

V gene TRBV9 combines with J gene TRBJ1-3; D not certain. The CDR3 spans 15 residues. Germline V lookup: CDR1 SGDLS, CDR2 YYNGEE. The V and J ends lost 0 bases and 1 base respectively, with 8 bases between them. The chain's CDR3 is CASSVGQRSGNTIYF. The CDR3 coding sequence is TGTGCCAGCAGCGTAGGGCAGAGGTCTGGAAACACCATATATTTT.

This clone was counted a single time. The rearrangement joins TRBV4-1 to TRBJ2-2; 9 bases line up with TRBD2. The CDR3 sequence is 18 residues long. CDR1 is MGHRA and CDR2 is YSYEKL in the germline V gene. Trimming removed 4 bases from V and 2 bases from J; junction bases left unmatched: 11. The DNA of the CDR3 is TGCGCCAGCAGCCCGACGGGGAGCGGGAGGCTTAACACCGGGGAGCTGTTTTTT. It specifies CASSPTGSGRLNTGELFF.

This CDR3 reads CASSQSVPGGVNYSPLHF. CDR3 DNA: TGTGCCAGCAGCCAATCTGTTCCAGGGGGCGTTAACTATTCACCCCTCCACTTT. The chain combines TRBV16 with TRBJ1-6; 8 positions agree with TRBD1. The length of the CDR3 is 18 residues. Germline V gene data show CDR1 as KGHSY and CDR2 as FQNENV. V was clipped by 0 bases and J by 8 bases; unmatched bases: 12. The whole variable domain, remainder taken from reference TRBV16 and TRBJ1-6, is GEEVAQTPKHLVRGEGQKAKLYCAPIKGHSYVFWYQQVLKNEFKFLISFQNENVFDETGMPKERFSAKCLPNSPCSLEIQATKLEDSAVYFCASSQSVPGGVNYSPLHFGNGTRLTVT.

The chain carries TRBV18 and TRBJ1-2; no firm D call. V was clipped by 4 bases and J by 2 bases, with 14 bases between them. The CDR3 spans 15 residues. The germline CDR1 and CDR2 sequences are KGHSH and LQKENI. The CDR3 here is CASSLSLVQNYGYTF. The DNA for the CDR3 is TGTGCCAGCTCACTCAGTCTCGTACAGAACTATGGCTACACCTTC.

The chain carries TRBV27 and TRBJ2-5; 8 nucleotides match TRBD2. Looked up from germline, CDR1 is MNHEY and CDR2 is SMNVEV (reference sequence). The CDR3 consists of 16 residues. Trimming removed 3 bases from V and 2 bases from J; junction bases left unmatched: 8. The CDR3 loop is CASSFFPGGRQETQYF. The DNA of the CDR3 is TGTGCCAGCAGTTTTTTCCCGGGAGGGCGACAAGAGACCCAGTACTTC.

V and J are TRBV24-1 and TRBJ2-4, with D maybe TRBD1 (6 bases). The length of the CDR3 is 16 residues. Trimming took 4 bases from V and 3 from J, leaving 15 bases between them. Germline loops: CDR1 KGHDR, CDR2 SFDVKD. The DNA of the CDR3 is TGTGCCACCAGTGAGCCACAGGGAGACGGCAAAAACATTCAGTACTTC. Translated, it gives CATSEPQGDGKNIQYF.

The V call is TRBV4-1, the J call TRBJ2-3, with 10 bases that match TRBD2. The CDR3 sequence is 18 residues long. The junction had 8 bases not matched to a gene; V was cut back by 0 bases and J by 2 bases. CDR1 and CDR2 from the germline V gene are MGHRA and YSYEKL. The CDR3 here is CASSQEGVAGGNTDTQYF. The DNA of the CDR3 is TGCGCCAGCAGCCAAGAGGGGGTAGCGGGGGGAAACACAGATACGCAGTATTTT.

The rearrangement links TRBV20-1 to TRBJ1-2, with D uncertain. CDR3 size: 13 residues. Between the trimmed V and J ends, which lost 3 bases and 7 bases, there was a span of 15 bases. Germline V lookup: CDR1 DFQATT, CDR2 SNEGSKA (reference sequence). The CDR3 sequence: CSASYVGSAGYTF. CDR3 DNA sequence: TGCAGTGCTAGTTATGTGGGGAGTGCTGGCTACACCTTC.

V gene TRBV28 combines with J gene TRBJ1-6; TRBD1 matches 8 bases. The germline V gene encodes CDR1 MDHEN and CDR2 SYDVKM. This CDR3 spans 13 amino acids. V shed 10 bases and J 7 bases; nucleotides not matched to a gene: 6. CDR3 region: CATQDRANSPLHF. CDR3 DNA: TGTGCCACCCAGGACAGGGCGAATTCACCCCTCCACTTT.

V and J are TRBV4-2 and TRBJ2-7; D is undetermined. The CDR3 sequence is 15 residues long. Trimming cost V 1 base and J 6 bases, with 16 bases left between them. The germline gives CDR1 LGHNA, CDR2 YNFKEQ. CDR3 residues: CASSQAIADSGEQYF. The CDR3 DNA reads as TGTGCCAGCAGCCAAGCCATCGCCGACTCTGGCGAGCAGTACTTC.

This sequence joins TRBV6-2 or TRBV6-3 and TRBJ2-4; no clear D gene. Germline V lookup: CDR1 MNHEY, CDR2 SVGEGT. CDR3 size: 15 residues. V lost 4 bases and J lost 5, with 15 bases in between. The CDR3 loop is CASSLNRPSENIQYF. The CDR3 DNA is TGTGCCAGCAGTTTGAACAGACCTTCCGAAAACATTCAGTACTTC.

This clone was counted a single time. The chain uses TRBV28 and TRBJ1-2; no reliable D call. V lost 7 bases and J 2 bases, leaving 17 bases between the germline ends. Per germline, CDR1 MDHEN and CDR2 SYDVKM. The CDR3 consists of 15 residues. The CDR3, as DNA: TGTGCCAGCACCAAAGCGGTATTTCTGAACTATGGCTACACCTTC. It codes for CASTKAVFLNYGYTF.

The V and J genes are TRBV4-3 and TRBJ1-2, with 10 bases aligning to TRBD1. Germline CDR1 reads LGHNA; CDR2 reads YSLEER. Unmatched junction bases numbered 3, after V lost 0 bases and J lost 5 bases. The CDR3 length is 15 residues. CDR3 region: CASSQEGTGEYGYTF. CDR3 DNA sequence: TGCGCCAGCAGCCAAGAGGGGACAGGGGAATATGGCTACACCTTC.

This clone was seen a handful of times. CDR3 sequence: CASSPQGGEQPQHF. The CDR3 region has the DNA TGTGCCAGCTCACCCCAGGGAGGCGAACAGCCCCAGCATTTT. V gene TRBV18 combines with J gene TRBJ1-5; the D gene is possibly TRBD1 (5 bases). The CDR3 contains 14 residues. In germline, CDR1 is KGHSH, CDR2 LQKENI. Trimming took off 3 bases at V and 7 bases at J, with 13 bases between the two ends.

This chain connects TRBV28 to TRBJ1-5, with a possible D match to TRBD1 (5 bases). Germline V gene sequence: CDR1 MDHEN, CDR2 SYDVKM. This CDR3 region has 16 residues. The V end lost 2 bases, the J end lost 11 bases, and 22 bases lay between the germline ends. Here the CDR3 reads CASSLSWGSRVKTQHF. CDR3 DNA: TGTGCCAGCAGTTTAAGTTGGGGCAGCAGGGTTAAGACCCAGCATTTT. Full variable domain (outside the CDR3, taken from reference TRBV28 and TRBJ1-5): DVKVTQSSRYLVKRTGEKVFLECVQDMDHENMFWYRQDPGLGLRLIYFSYDVKMKEKGDIPEGYSVSREKKERFSLILESASTNQTSMYLCASSLSWGSRVKTQHFGDGTRLSIL.

The V and J genes are TRBV6-5 and TRBJ1-3; 11 positions match TRBD1. The trim removed 6 bases at V and 2 bases at J, leaving 3 bases unmatched. CDR1 is MNHEY, CDR2 SVGAGI, per germline. This CDR3 comprises 15 residues. The CDR3 region is CASSQDRGPGNTIYF. The CDR3 coding sequence is TGTGCCAGCAGCCAGGACAGGGGGCCTGGAAACACCATATATTTT.

The chain has TRBV7-2 and TRBJ1-1; D is unresolved. The CDR3 runs 11 residues. The V and J ends lost 4 bases and 2 bases respectively, with 2 bases between them. Germline V CDR1 and CDR2: SGHTA, FQGNSA. The CDR3: CASSSNTEAFF. CDR3 nucleotides: TGTGCCAGCAGCTCAAACACTGAAGCTTTCTTT.

The CDR3 region is CASRLTSIYEQYF. The CDR3 DNA follows: TGTGCCAGCAGGCTGACTAGTATCTACGAGCAGTACTTC. The chain carries TRBV27 and TRBJ2-7; D is perhaps TRBD2 (6 bases). Germline-derived CDR1 and CDR2 are MNHEY and SMNVEV (reference sequence). The CDR3 has 13 residues. The V and J ends lost 6 bases and 3 bases respectively, with 12 bases between them.

This clone was observed once. V is TRBV6-5 and J is TRBJ1-2; 7 bases are a match to TRBD1. Germline lookup yields CDR1 MNHEY and CDR2 SVGAGI. This CDR3 is built from 16 residues. V lost 2 bases to trimming and J lost 4 bases; unmatched junction nucleotides: 10. CDR3: CASSYVGGPTPYGYTF. The CDR3 DNA reads TGTGCCAGCAGTTACGTAGGGGGCCCCACTCCCTATGGCTACACCTTC.

The chain recombines TRBV5-5 with TRBJ1-3; 9 positions agree with TRBD1. The trim removed 3 bases at V and 3 bases at J, leaving 13 bases unmatched. This CDR3 contains 18 residues. The germline V gene encodes CDR1 SGHKS and CDR2 YYEKEE (reference sequence). This CDR3 is CASSSEDRGLEIGNTIYF. For the CDR3, the DNA is TGTGCCAGCAGCTCCGAGGACAGGGGATTGGAGATTGGAAACACCATATATTTT.

This clone was seen just once. The chain is built from TRBV28 and TRBJ2-1, with D tentatively TRBD2 (6 bases). Germline V CDR1 and CDR2: MDHEN, SYDVKM. Deletions cut 7 bases from V and 10 bases from J, with 29 bases between. This CDR3 region has 17 residues. CDR3 DNA: TGTGCCAGCAAAGGATCCGCAGGGACTGGGGCTGTGGAGGAGCAGTTCTTC. This sequence encodes CASKGSAGTGAVEEQFF.

This clone was detected a few times. This chain links TRBV18 with TRBJ2-1; maybe TRBD1 (7 bases). Germline values: CDR1 KGHSH, CDR2 LQKENI. The V end was cut by 2 bases, the J end by 7 bases, with 18 bases between. This CDR3 has 16 amino acids. The CDR3 bases are TGTGCCAGCTCACCAGGGATTTGGCAGGGGGGTAATGAGCAGTTCTTC. Translating it yields CASSPGIWQGGNEQFF. The full variable domain, in which reference TRBV18 and TRBJ2-1 provide the parts outside the CDR3, is NAGVMQNPRHLVRRRGQEARLRCSPMKGHSHVYWYRQLPEEGLKFMVYLQKENIIDESGMPKERFSAEFPKEGPSILRIQQVVRGDSAAYFCASSPGIWQGGNEQFFGPGTRLTVL.

The genes are TRBV5-5 and TRBJ2-7; 7 nucleotides match TRBD1. Per germline, CDR1 SGHKS and CDR2 YYEKEE (reference sequence). The CDR3 contains 14 residues. The ends lost 5 bases at V and 5 bases at J; junction bases unmatched: 10. The CDR3, as DNA: TGTGCCAGCAGTTCAGTACAGGGGATCGACGAGCAGTACTTC. Its protein product is CASSSVQGIDEQYF.

The chain couples TRBV28 to TRBJ2-5; D is perhaps TRBD2 (6 bases). The CDR3 has 15 residues. Germline CDR1 is MDHEN and CDR2 is SYDVKM. V was trimmed by 3 bases and J by 1 base, leaving 12 bases between them. This CDR3 reads CASSFGGIRQETQYF. CDR3 DNA sequence: TGTGCCAGCAGTTTTGGCGGGATCCGCCAAGAGACCCAGTACTTC.

In this sample, this clone turned up a few times. The chain couples TRBV7-8 to TRBJ1-5; 9 bases fit TRBD1. The CDR3 spans 16 residues. The V gene end was trimmed by 4 bases and the J gene end by 7 bases; junction bases not matched to a gene: 11. CDR1 and CDR2 (germline): SGHVS, FQNEAQ. Here the CDR3 reads CASSSDTGQGYQPQHF. CDR3 in DNA: TGTGCCAGCAGCTCAGACACGGGACAGGGCTACCAGCCCCAGCATTTT.